This T cell receptor beta chain was sequenced for a study of identical twins. This clonotype was found many times. Germline loops: CDR1 LGHNA, CDR2 YSLEER. The CDR3 has 13 residues. The V end lost 1 base, the J end lost 4 bases, and 4 bases lay between the germline ends. MiXCR, applied by TCRdb to the 5' RACE reads, yields one record per CDR3 protein. The table includes more than 200,000 distinct CDR3 sequences, over 12% detected once. Source material: memory (CD45RO+) T cells sorted from blood. The receptor's source is a woman younger than 35 in good health. This chain connects TRBV4-3 to TRBJ2-2; D not certain. CDR3 residues: CASSQVSTGELFF. The CDR3 DNA reads as TGCGCCAGCAGCCAAGTTAGCACCGGGGAGCTGTTTTTT.